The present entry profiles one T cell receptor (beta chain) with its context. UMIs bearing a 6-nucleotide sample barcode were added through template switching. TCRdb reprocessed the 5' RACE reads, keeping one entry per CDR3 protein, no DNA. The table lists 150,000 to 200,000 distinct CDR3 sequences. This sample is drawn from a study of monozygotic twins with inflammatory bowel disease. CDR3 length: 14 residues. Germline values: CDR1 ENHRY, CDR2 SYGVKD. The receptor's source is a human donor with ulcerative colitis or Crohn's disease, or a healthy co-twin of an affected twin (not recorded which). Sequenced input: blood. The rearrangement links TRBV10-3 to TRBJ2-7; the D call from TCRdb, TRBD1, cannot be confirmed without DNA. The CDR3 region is CAISEEGANSEQYF.